This TCR beta chain was identified during a study of blood T cells in healthy people across ages (dated by TCRdb to the mid-2010s). Regarding the study in general: In model experiments, roughly one uniquely barcoded TCR beta cDNA molecule per two T cells was captured by template switching. To track age-related changes in TCR beta repertoire diversity, the study relied on deep sequencing normalized with unique cDNA molecular identifiers. Donors were grouped into four age groups: young (average 16 years), middle-aged (39), aged (about 60) and long-lived (approximately 81). To avoid experimental bias, donors of different ages were distributed randomly across sequencing lanes. For two donors (one aged 18 to 29 and one aged 80 or older), the study analyzed two additional independent replicas of 1 million unique cDNA reads from the same blood draw. What the work shows at the level of the full study, not this receptor alone: The CMV infection status of donors was not known, potentially confounding age-related changes in expanded clonotypes. As age increased, observed TCR beta diversity per million T cells dropped in a roughly linear way, and a significant reduction was already evident by age 40. The percentage of naive T cells measured by flow cytometry correlated strongly with observed TCR beta diversity. Estimates of total diversity based on one million sequenced T cells were considered lower bounds and underestimates. Compared with the aged group, more naive CD4+ T cells, fewer expanded clones and increased TCR diversity were shown by the long-lived group, suggesting age selection. Conclusive comparison of naive and antigen-experienced compartments was prevented by the profiling of bulk unsorted PBMCs.

Germline trimming: 4 bases from V, 6 bases from J; junction bases outside gene matches: 9. Including the terminal cysteine and phenylalanine, the CDR3 comprises 16 residues. Only the CDR3 portion is preserved as DNA: 48 bases, with reading frame beginning at the first base. In the germline V gene, CDR1 corresponds to KGHDR and CDR2 to SFDVKD. The library was prepared using 5' RACE. The sequencer was an Illumina HiSeq 2500. A second PCR of roughly 7 to 12 cycles was run with a J-beta primer mix and a sample-barcoded 5' primer. A unique molecular identifier was introduced onto each TCR beta cDNA molecule by a template-switch 5' adaptor carrying 12 random nucleotides. At least 2.5 million CDR3-containing paired-end reads were obtained from each sample. All of the RNA was converted into first-strand cDNA using the Mint cDNA synthesis kit, with a TRBC-specific oligonucleotide serving as the primer. After uracil-DNA glycosylase treatment, a first 18-cycle PCR used universal primers M1SS and BC2_uni_R on all cDNA. The source study handled its data this way. For normalization, 1 million high-quality reads, each with a distinct molecular identifier, were randomly selected from each sample. Instead of being binned into consensus sequences, reads that shared molecular identifiers were thrown out. CDR3 identification, clonotype clustering and error correction used MiTCR with a Q25 quality threshold and the strictest error-elimination algorithm. A nonparametric unseen species model with Euler transformation was used to estimate lower-bound total TCR beta diversity. TCRdb reran the public reads through fastp at Q25 and MiXCR, keeping productive beta chains. Here each entry gathers all rows of one CDR3 protein and keeps the most common genes and DNA. These V and J calls originate from TCRdb's pipeline instead of the authors' own analysis. For this sample there are 1,100,000 or so distinct CDR3 sequences; over 35% appear just once. The ten largest clones take up approximately 17% of the sample.

Remarks on this clonotype: The antigen it recognizes is unknown. No quality values exist for individual bases; no much larger clone is one base distant.

The donors were some 36 Caucasian individuals from Russia, aged roughly 6 to 100 years, who were systemically healthy. About 10 milliliters of peripheral blood were collected from each donor into EDTA-treated Vacutainer tubes. Ficoll-Paque density-gradient centrifugation was used to isolate PBMCs, with at least 6.5 million per sample. Total RNA, at least 6 micrograms per sample, was extracted from PBMCs with Trizol reagent. For every donor, flow cytometry on a PBMC aliquot measured the percentage of naive CD45RAhigh/CD27high T cells. Recombination joined TRBV24-1 with TRBJ2-1, with 9 bases aligning to TRBD2. Sequencing used blood. The TCR originated in a woman in her sixties in good health. The CDR3 is CATSDPTSGIINEQFF. The sequenced DNA is TGTGCCACCAGTGACCCGACTAGCGGTATAATCAATGAGCAGTTCTTC.